This T cell receptor (beta chain) was documented in a study of T cell responses to AZD1222 COVID-19 vaccine. About the study: Samples with a second dose at about 4 or about 12 weeks were pooled together. Broader study findings: Without day 14 samples, only post-peak T cell repertoires were studied.

A word on this clone: Antigen: not known.

V shed 7 bases and J 9 bases; nucleotides not matched to a gene: 7. This CDR3 contains 14 residues. Germline assignment: CDR1 MDHEN and CDR2 SYDVKM. Clones were sequenced by immunoSEQ multiplex PCR, and TCRdb holds only the in-frame ones, with some missing. The data contain 100,000 or so clones, 85% to 90% of them singletons. Here the sequenced sample was peripheral blood, taken on day 0 of AZD1222 vaccination. The chain combines TRBV28 with TRBJ1-6; 9 bases agree with TRBD1. This TCR was sampled from an adult in good health. This CDR3 is CASTGQGTASPLHF. The CDR3 DNA follows: TGTGCCAGCACCGGACAGGGGACGGCTTCACCCCTCCACTTT.